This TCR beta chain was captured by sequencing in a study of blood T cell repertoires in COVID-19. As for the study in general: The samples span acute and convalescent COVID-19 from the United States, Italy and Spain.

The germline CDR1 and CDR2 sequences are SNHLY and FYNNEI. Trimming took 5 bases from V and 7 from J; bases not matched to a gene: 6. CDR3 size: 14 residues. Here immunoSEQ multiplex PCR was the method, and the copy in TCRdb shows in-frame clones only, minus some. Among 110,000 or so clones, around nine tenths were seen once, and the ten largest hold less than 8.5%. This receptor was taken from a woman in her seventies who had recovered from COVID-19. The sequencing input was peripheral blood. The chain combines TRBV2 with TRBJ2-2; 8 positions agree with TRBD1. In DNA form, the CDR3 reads TGTGCCAGCAGTAACACAGGGGGTTACGGGGAGCTGTTTTTT. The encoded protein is CASSNTGGYGELFF. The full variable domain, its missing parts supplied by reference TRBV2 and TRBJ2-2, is EPEVTQTPSHQVTQMGQEVILRCVPISNHLYFYWYRQILGQKVEFLVSFYNNEISEKSEIFDDQFSVERPDGSNFTLKIRSTKLEDSAMYFCASSNTGGYGELFFGEGSRLTVL.